This T cell receptor beta chain was obtained from a study of response to subunit inactivated influenza vaccine. The V gene's germline CDR1 is SGHDT and CDR2 YYEEEE. V shed 4 bases and J shed 6 bases, with 20 bases lying between them. The CDR3 is 16 amino acids. TCRdb ran MiXCR on the RT-PCR reads and lists one entry per CDR3 protein. This sample has about 170,000 distinct CDR3 sequences, with less than 15% found just once. The same sample was also studied in work on T cells expressing NK-cell markers. That work adds: Libraries used 5'RACE template switching adding universal primer site and UMIs. In the group of eight sequenced donors, seven were HCMV-seropositive and one was seronegative. Of the CD8+ T cell pool in about six donors, roughly 1.0-7.0% was accounted for by dominant NKG2C+ clonotypes.

The sequence came from a man aged 50-60 years who received an inactivated influenza vaccine. The sample consisted of CD8+ T cells sorted from PBMCs, taken approximately 13 days after vaccination. The chain joins TRBV5-6 to TRBJ1-3; D possibly corresponds to TRBD1 (6 bases). The CDR3 is CASSEHYREVVNTIYF. In DNA form, the CDR3 reads TGTGCCAGCAGCGAGCACTACAGGGAAGTCGTAAACACCATATATTTT.